Below are 14 T cell receptor beta chains sequenced from a single sample in a study of human T cells and chemical hapten exposure. MiXCR, run by TCRdb on the RACE reads, gives a single entry per CDR3 protein. The sample carries roughly 71,000 distinct CDR3 sequences, roughly 11% recorded once. Time point in this sample: patch test 3, about 24 weeks after DPC sensitization. Indicated treatment: therapeutic diphenylcyclopropenone sensitization with weekly scalp DPC. Material: whole blood, obtained in connection with sensitization to the hapten diphenylcyclopropenone (DPC). These receptors were taken from a woman in her forties or fifties with alopecia areata. Some clones in this sample may be carry-over from other donors' samples.

The rearrangement joins TRBV12-1 to TRBJ2-7. TRBV12-1 is classified as a pseudogene. The CDR3 spans 13 residues. The CDR3 sequence: CASSPRGSDEQYF. The CDR3 DNA follows: TGTGCCAGCAGCCCTCGAGGCAGCGACGAGCAGTACTTC.

The chain couples TRBV6-5 to TRBJ2-7; D is unclear. The length of the CDR3 is 13 residues. Trimming removed 2 bases from V and 5 bases from J, with 10 bases in between. Germline lookup yields CDR1 MNHEY and CDR2 SVGAGI. CDR3 loop: CASSYVAGNEQYF. In DNA, the CDR3 is TGTGCCAGCAGTTACGTGGCAGGTAACGAGCAGTACTTC.

This clonotype showed up many times. CDR3 residues: CASSFSQGNYEQYF. The CDR3, as DNA: TGTGCCAGCAGCTTCTCACAGGGAAACTACGAGCAGTACTTC. This chain links TRBV7-2 with TRBJ2-7; D might be TRBD1 (6 bases). Germline V CDR1 and CDR2: SGHTA, FQGNSA. V was clipped by 3 bases and J by 3 bases, with 12 bases between them. CDR3 size: 14 residues. Combining the CDR3 with reference TRBV7-2 and TRBJ2-7 gives the whole variable domain GAGVSQSPSNKVTEKGKDVELRCDPISGHTALYWYRQSLGQGLEFLIYFQGNSAPDKSGLPSDRFSAERTGGSVSTLTIQRTQQEDSAVYLCASSFSQGNYEQYFGPGTRLTVT.

CDR3 residues: CASSHTGQPLYGYTF. The CDR3 DNA sequence: TGTGCCAGCAGCCATACCGGACAGCCACTCTATGGCTACACCTTC. The chain recombines TRBV3-1 with TRBJ1-2; tentative D call: TRBD1 (6 bases). V lost 3 bases, J lost 4 bases, and 15 bases lay in between. CDR3 size: 15 residues. CDR1 is LGHDT and CDR2 is YNNKEL in the germline V gene (reference sequence). The variable domain in full, completed from reference TRBV3-1 and TRBJ1-2, reads DTAVSQTPKYLVTQMGNDKSIKCEQNLGHDTMYWYKQDSKKFLKIMFSYNNKELIINETVPNRFSPKSPDKAHLNLHINSLELGDSAVYFCASSHTGQPLYGYTFGSGTRLTVV.

V usage is TRBV28 and J usage is TRBJ2-2; 9 nucleotides line up with TRBD2. The germline V gene encodes CDR1 MDHEN and CDR2 SYDVKM. The CDR3 is 19 residues long. J lost 3 bases, V lost 3 bases, and 14 bases had no gene match. The DNA for the CDR3 is TGTGCCAGCAGTTTTTTTAAGTTGCGGGAGGGCCGCGACACCGGGGAGCTGTTTTTT. This encodes CASSFFKLREGRDTGELFF.

This clonotype was detected a few times. This chain links TRBV7-2 with TRBJ2-3; D gene ambiguous. The ends were cut back, 2 bases at V and 6 bases at J, with 9 bases in the middle. The length of the CDR3 is 13 residues. Germline V lookup: CDR1 SGHTA, CDR2 FQGNSA. CDR3 coding DNA: TGTGCCAGCAGCTTAACGGGCTGGGATACGCAGTATTTT. Residues: CASSLTGWDTQYF.

This clonotype was observed at least ten times. This chain uses TRBV6-2 or TRBV6-3 with TRBJ2-7; D may be TRBD1 (6 bases). The CDR3 length is 11 residues. Germline CDR1 is MNHEY and CDR2 is SVGEGT. V gave up 7 bases and J gave up 4 bases, with 8 bases separating them. The CDR3 region is CASTQGYEQYF. CDR3 DNA: TGTGCCAGCACACAGGGTTACGAGCAGTACTTC.

This clonotype was seen many times. The chain joins TRBV29-1 to TRBJ1-1, with D possibly matching TRBD1 (6 bases). Trimming pared 6 bases from V and 0 bases from J, leaving 17 bases between. The CDR3 extends over 15 amino acids. The V gene's germline CDR1 is SQVTM and CDR2 ANQGSEA. This CDR3 reads CSVRGKESVNTEAFF. Written as DNA, the CDR3 is TGCAGCGTCAGGGGTAAAGAATCGGTGAACACTGAAGCTTTCTTT.

Ten or more counts support this clonotype. V usage is TRBV7-6 and J usage is TRBJ1-1; D gene unclear. The CDR3 totals 13 residues. V was cut by 0 bases and J by 2 bases, with 4 bases left in between. Germline values: CDR1 SGHVS, CDR2 FNYEAQ. In DNA form, the CDR3 reads TGTGCCAGCAGCTTAGCGATCAACACTGAAGCTTTCTTT. Translated, it gives CASSLAINTEAFF.

This clonotype occurred many times. The gene calls are TRBV18 and TRBJ2-7, with D uncertain. This CDR3 has 14 amino acids. Germline V CDR1 and CDR2: KGHSH, LQKENI. Trimming left V 3 bases short and J 0 bases short, with 9 bases between. The CDR3 region has the DNA TGTGCCAGCTCACCGCCGGGCTTCTCCTACGAGCAGTACTTC. It yields the protein CASSPPGFSYEQYF.

The rearrangement uses TRBV6-5 and TRBJ2-7; TRBD2 agrees at 13 bases. The germline V gene encodes CDR1 MNHEY and CDR2 SVGAGI. J lost 2 bases, V lost 5 bases, and 3 bases had no gene match. The CDR3 runs to 15 residues. CDR3 sequence reads: CASSPLAGGPYEQYF. As DNA, the CDR3 is TGTGCCAGCAGTCCACTAGCGGGAGGGCCCTACGAGCAGTACTTC.

CDR3 amino acids: CASSLIGVGGNTEAFF. In DNA form, the CDR3 reads TGTGCCAGCAGTTTGATAGGGGTCGGTGGGAACACTGAAGCTTTCTTT. The chain carries TRBV28 and TRBJ1-1; maybe TRBD1 (5 bases). This CDR3 contains 16 residues. Germline V gene data show CDR1 as MDHEN and CDR2 as SYDVKM. Trimming left V 3 bases short and J 1 base short, with 15 bases between.

A few counts support this clonotype. The CDR3 loop reads CASSSHLPGLAGASEQYF. The DNA of the CDR3 is TGTGCCAGCAGTTCCCATCTACCGGGACTAGCGGGAGCGAGCGAGCAGTACTTC. V usage is TRBV12-3 or TRBV12-4 and J usage is TRBJ2-7; 14 positions match TRBD2. V gave up 4 bases and J gave up 6 bases; unmatched junction bases: 14. This CDR3 comprises 18 residues.

This clonotype showed up just a few times. The chain links TRBV11-2 to TRBJ2-6; possibly TRBD1 for D (7 bases). The CDR3 consists of 21 residues. CDR1 and CDR2 from the germline V gene are SGHAT and FQNNGV. Trimming stripped 5 bases from V and 0 bases from J, with 26 bases between. The CDR3 loop is CASSQWWATGTFLSGANVLTF. DNA of the CDR3: TGTGCCAGCAGCCAATGGTGGGCGACAGGGACTTTTCTCTCTGGGGCCAACGTCCTGACTTTC.